This TCR beta chain was obtained from a study of regulatory T cells in long-lasting Graves disease. The CDR3 is 17 residues long. V was pared by 3 bases and J by 5 bases, with 17 bases of the junction left unmatched. CDR1 is DFQATT, CDR2 SNEGSKA, per germline (reference sequence). Time point meaning: persistent/refractory GD, antithyroid drugs over 5 years with positive TRAb. PBMC RNA served as the TCR library source. HTBI primers from iRepertoire and Arm-PCR of CDR3 regions yielded the TCR beta libraries. TCRdb redid the calling of the multiplex PCR reads with MiXCR, one entry per CDR3 protein. This table holds 450,000 or so distinct CDR3 sequences, less than 25% found once.

Source: peripheral blood mononuclear cells (PBMCs), taken when the disease was refractory, from a patient treated with antithyroid drugs. This chain connects TRBV20-1 to TRBJ2-5; 8 positions agree with TRBD2. The clonotype was recovered from a female donor with Graves disease. The CDR3 spells CSARGVAVVAGRETQYF. For the CDR3, the DNA is TGCAGTGCTAGGGGCGTGGCCGTGGTAGCGGGACGGGAGACCCAGTACTTC.